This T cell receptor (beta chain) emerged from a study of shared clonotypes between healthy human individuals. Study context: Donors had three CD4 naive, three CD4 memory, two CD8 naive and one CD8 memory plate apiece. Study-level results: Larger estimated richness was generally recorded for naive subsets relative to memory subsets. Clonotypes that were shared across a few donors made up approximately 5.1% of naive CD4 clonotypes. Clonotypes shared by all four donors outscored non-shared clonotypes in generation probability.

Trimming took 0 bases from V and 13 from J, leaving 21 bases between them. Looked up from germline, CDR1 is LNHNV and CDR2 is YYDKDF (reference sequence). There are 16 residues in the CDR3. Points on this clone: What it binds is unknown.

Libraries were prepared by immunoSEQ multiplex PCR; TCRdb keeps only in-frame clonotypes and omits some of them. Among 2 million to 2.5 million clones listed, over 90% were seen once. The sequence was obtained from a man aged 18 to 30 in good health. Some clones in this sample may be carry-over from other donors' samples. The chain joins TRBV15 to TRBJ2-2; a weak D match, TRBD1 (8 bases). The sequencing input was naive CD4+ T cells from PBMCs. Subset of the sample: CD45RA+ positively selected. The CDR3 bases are TGTGCCACCAGCAGAGATTGGGCTAGCGGAGGACAGGGGCTGTTTTTT. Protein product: CATSRDWASGGQGLFF.